The entry that follows covers one T cell receptor (beta chain) sequence. What it binds is unknown. This sample is part of a study of radiotherapy plus CTLA-4 blockade in lung cancer. Findings and limits, study-wide: Blood-borne expansion of tumor-derived TCR clones followed radiotherapy plus ipilimumab.

Clones were sequenced by immunoSEQ multiplex PCR, and TCRdb holds only the in-frame ones, with some missing. The repertoire has approximately 99,000 clones, approximately 86% of them found once; the top ten carry nearly 5%. The V gene's germline CDR1 is SGHAT and CDR2 FQDESV (reference sequence). The CDR3 consists of 13 residues. V lost 5 bases and J 6 bases, leaving 11 bases between the germline ends. The chain joins TRBV11-1 to TRBJ2-1; tentatively, D is TRBD1 (6 bases). The receptor's source is a human donor with non-small cell lung cancer that progressed on radiotherapy plus ipilimumab. The sample consisted of peripheral blood, taken from a patient treated with radiotherapy plus ipilimumab. The CDR3 protein is CASSPRGGNEQFF. The CDR3 DNA reads TGTGCCAGCAGCCCCCGAGGGGGCAATGAGCAGTTCTTC.